What follows are 31 T cell receptor beta chains derived from one specimen sequenced in a study of cytomegalovirus exposure and HLA in healthy donors. PCR used 60 Vbeta primers and 13 Jbeta primers. Clones were read by immunoSEQ multiplex PCR, and TCRdb kept only the in-frame ones, dropping some. The sample records 200,000 to 300,000 clones, roughly 81% being singletons. The sample comprised PBMCs. The receptors shown here come from a girl aged 2 to 10 in good health and CMV-seronegative.

This clone was seen once. This chain links TRBV19 with TRBJ2-1; 9 positions agree with TRBD1. The CDR3 sequence is 16 residues long. V was pared by 2 bases and J by 8 bases, with 10 bases of the junction left unmatched. Germline V CDR1 and CDR2: LNHDA, SQIVND (reference sequence). The CDR3 is CASSILPGQGRDEQFF. The CDR3 DNA reads TGTGCCAGTAGTATACTACCGGGACAGGGTAGGGATGAGCAGTTCTTC.

This clone was seen just once. The V and J genes are TRBV5-4 and TRBJ2-2; D gene uncertain. The CDR3 is 13 amino acids. Trimming stripped 4 bases from V and 1 base from J, with 5 bases between. Germline-derived CDR1 and CDR2 are SGHNT and YYREEE (reference sequence). This CDR3 reads CASSAWNTGELFF. DNA of the CDR3: TGTGCCAGCAGCGCGTGGAACACCGGGGAGCTGTTTTTT.

The V gene is TRBV10-1, the J gene TRBJ2-1; the match to TRBD2 covers 10 bases. This CDR3 comprises 14 residues. Germline CDR1 is WNHNN and CDR2 is SYGVQD (reference sequence). Unmatched junction bases numbered 4, after V lost 7 bases and J lost 4 bases. The CDR3 loop reads CASKPSGGYNEQFF. The CDR3 DNA sequence: TGCGCCAGCAAGCCTAGCGGGGGATACAATGAGCAGTTCTTC.

This rearrangement joins TRBV7-2 to TRBJ2-7, with 8 bases matching TRBD2. The CDR3 extends over 15 amino acids. Losses at the gene ends were 5 bases for V and 2 bases for J; bases not matched to a gene: 8. Germline V lookup: CDR1 SGHTA, CDR2 FQGNSA. The CDR3 nucleotides are TGTGCCAGCAGCCCTACTAGCGGCGAAACCTACGAGCAGTACTTC. This codes for CASSPTSGETYEQYF.

This chain uses TRBV6-5 with TRBJ1-2; no clear D gene. There are 16 residues in the CDR3. Between the trimmed V and J ends, which lost 0 bases and 0 bases, there was a span of 11 bases. Germline assignment: CDR1 MNHEY and CDR2 SVGAGI. For the CDR3, the DNA is TGTGCCAGCAGTTACTCGCTAACGCTCTCTAACTATGGCTACACCTTC. As protein: CASSYSLTLSNYGYTF.

As regards this clone: Other DNA sequences in the sample encode the same CDR3. The J gene is TRBJ2-3, the V gene TRBV5-1; D perhaps matches TRBD2 (5 bases). Germline V gene sequence: CDR1 SGHRS, CDR2 YFSETQ. Trimming cost V 0 bases and J 5 bases, with 10 bases left between them. The CDR3 is made up of 14 amino acids. DNA of the CDR3: TGCGCCAGCAGCTTGGAGGGCCGGGGAGATACGCAGTATTTT. This encodes CASSLEGRGDTQYF.

The DNA for the CDR3 is TGTGCCAGCAGTTTGATGGTCACAGGGGGAGAGACCCAGTACTTC. This encodes CASSLMVTGGETQYF. The chain is built from TRBV27 and TRBJ2-5; 8 positions agree with TRBD1. V dropped 3 bases and J dropped 4; count of bases not matched to a gene: 7. The germline V gene encodes CDR1 MNHEY and CDR2 SMNVEV (reference sequence). The CDR3 is 15 amino acids.

In this sample, this clone turned up once. This rearrangement joins TRBV6-1 to TRBJ2-7, with 8 bases lining up with TRBD1. J lost 4 bases, V lost 0 bases, and 11 bases had no gene match. The CDR3 spans 17 residues. Looked up from germline, CDR1 is MNHNS and CDR2 is SASEGT. CDR3 bases: TGTGCCAGCAGTGAAGCCCGGGGGACAGGACGGACTTACGAGCAGTACTTC. It codes for CASSEARGTGRTYEQYF.

This clone was recorded once. The chain carries TRBV19 and TRBJ1-5; possible D gene TRBD1, 5 bases. In germline, CDR1 is LNHDA, CDR2 SQIVND (reference sequence). The CDR3 consists of 14 residues. Trimming stripped 6 bases from V and 6 bases from J, with 15 bases between. As DNA, the CDR3 is TGTGCCAGTAGCAGGGTTCAGATCGGTCAGCCCCAGCATTTT. Protein: CASSRVQIGQPQHF.

The chain has TRBV14 and TRBJ1-2; D unclear. Germline CDR1 is SGHDN and CDR2 is FVKESK. The V gene lost 4 bases and the J gene lost 4 bases, with 13 bases spanning the gap. CDR3 length: 14 amino acids. The chain's CDR3 is CASSPSLGIYGYTF. The CDR3 bases are TGTGCCAGCAGCCCCTCACTAGGGATCTATGGCTACACCTTC.

This clone was found once. V gene TRBV29-1 combines with J gene TRBJ1-2, with a weak D call TRBD1 (5 bases). Looked up from germline, CDR1 is SQVTM and CDR2 is ANQGSEA. Between the trimmed V and J ends, which lost 4 bases and 7 bases, there was a span of 16 bases. This CDR3 has 13 residues. The CDR3 sequence is CSVGGGERSGYTF. The CDR3 nucleotides are TGCAGCGTTGGGGGAGGGGAGCGTTCTGGCTACACCTTC.

The chain recombines TRBV19 with TRBJ2-2; D might be TRBD1 (5 bases). This CDR3 has 12 residues. Trimming shortened V by 4 bases and J by 5 bases, and 5 bases separated the two germline ends. The germline V gene has CDR1 LNHDA and CDR2 SQIVND (reference sequence). CDR3 region: CASSRQTGELFF. The CDR3 bases are TGTGCCAGTAGTAGACAGACCGGGGAGCTGTTTTTT.

The chain combines TRBV19 with TRBJ2-3, with TRBD2 as a possible D gene (5 bases). Trimming removed 4 bases from V and 0 bases from J, with 8 bases in between. The V gene's germline CDR1 is LNHDA and CDR2 SQIVND (reference sequence). This CDR3 comprises 14 residues. CDR3 sequence (DNA): TGTGCCAGTAGTACCACTAGGAGCACAGATACGCAGTATTTT. Translating gives CASSTTRSTDTQYF.

This sequence joins TRBV19 and TRBJ1-5; no clear D gene. Between the trimmed V and J ends, which lost 5 bases and 2 bases, there was a span of 10 bases. The CDR3 covers 14 residues. Germline V CDR1 and CDR2: LNHDA, SQIVND (reference sequence). The CDR3 region is CASSPQLGNQPQHF. The CDR3 nucleotides read TGTGCCAGTAGTCCTCAACTGGGCAATCAGCCCCAGCATTTT. The full variable domain, in which reference TRBV19 and TRBJ1-5 provide the parts outside the CDR3, is DGGITQSPKYLFRKEGQNVTLSCEQNLNHDAMYWYRQDPGQGLRLIYYSQIVNDFQKGDIAEGYSVSREKKESFPLTVTSAQKNPTAFYLCASSPQLGNQPQHFGDGTRLSIL.

This CDR3 reads CASTKGGGAKEQYF. In DNA form, the CDR3 reads TGTGCCAGCACCAAAGGTGGGGGGGCGAAAGAGCAGTACTTC. This chain links TRBV6-1 with TRBJ2-5; the D gene is possibly TRBD2 (7 bases). The CDR3 covers 14 residues. Trimming took off 7 bases at V and 11 bases at J, with 23 bases between the two ends. Germline-derived CDR1 and CDR2 are MNHNS and SASEGT.

This chain connects TRBV5-3 to TRBJ1-3; D gene unclear. TRBV5-3 is an ORF, with its function uncertain. Trimming cost V 5 bases and J 2 bases, with 14 bases left between them. The CDR3 covers 15 residues. The CDR3, as DNA: TGTGCCAGAAGACGTATCGGGTGTCCTGGAAACACCATATATTTT. This translates into CARRRIGCPGNTIYF.

J is TRBJ2-7 and V is TRBV25-1; tentative D call: TRBD2 (6 bases). Trimming stripped 2 bases from V and 2 bases from J, with 7 bases between. Germline CDR1 MGHDK, CDR2 SYGVNS. The CDR3 totals 13 residues. The CDR3 loop reads CASSEGGTYEQYF. The CDR3 bases are TGTGCCAGCAGTGAAGGAGGGACCTACGAGCAGTACTTC.

This chain uses TRBV7-9 with TRBJ2-7; TRBD2 might be the D (6 bases). Trimming stripped 6 bases from V and 6 bases from J, with 12 bases between. The CDR3 has 12 residues. Germline loops: CDR1 SEHNR, CDR2 FQNEAQ (reference sequence). This CDR3 reads CASSWAGPEQYF. The CDR3 DNA sequence: TGTGCCAGCAGTTGGGCGGGGCCCGAGCAGTACTTC.

V usage is TRBV13 and J usage is TRBJ2-7; TRBD2 matches 8 bases. V lost 3 bases and J lost 5; bases outside the gene matches: 6. The CDR3 length is 14 residues. Germline CDR1 reads PRHDT; CDR2 reads FYEKMQ (reference sequence). CDR3 sequence reads: CASSLSGGKNEQYF. In DNA form, the CDR3 reads TGTGCCAGCAGCTTGAGCGGGGGAAAAAACGAGCAGTACTTC.

The V call is TRBV19, the J call TRBJ2-6; 7 bases fit TRBD1. The CDR3 has 15 residues. The V segment lost 8 bases and the J segment 4 bases; nucleotides outside the gene matches: 8. The germline CDR1 and CDR2 sequences are LNHDA and SQIVND (reference sequence). CDR3 sequence: CASGLQGTGANVLTF. CDR3 nucleotide sequence: TGTGCCAGTGGTCTACAGGGGACCGGGGCCAACGTCCTGACTTTC.

The V gene is TRBV5-1, the J gene TRBJ2-7; 11 nucleotides align to TRBD2. Germline CDR1 SGHRS, CDR2 YFSETQ. The CDR3 is 17 residues long. The ends lost 0 bases at V and 1 base at J; junction bases unmatched: 6. This CDR3 is CASSLDEGTSGSYEQYF. The CDR3 DNA sequence: TGCGCCAGCAGCTTGGACGAGGGGACTAGCGGATCCTACGAGCAGTACTTC.

CDR3 region: CASRVRGGLYQETQYF. Here the CDR3 DNA reads TGTGCCAGCAGAGTAAGGGGAGGCCTGTACCAAGAGACCCAGTACTTC. The chain links TRBV27 to TRBJ2-5, with D tentatively TRBD2 (6 bases). Trimming shortened V by 6 bases and J by 0 bases, and 17 bases separated the two germline ends. The germline gives CDR1 MNHEY, CDR2 SMNVEV (reference sequence). The CDR3 totals 16 residues.

The chain employs TRBV19 and TRBJ1-2, with no clear D. CDR3 length equals 12 residues. The germline CDR1 and CDR2 sequences are LNHDA and SQIVND (reference sequence). Trimming pared 3 bases from V and 5 bases from J, leaving 7 bases between. DNA for the CDR3: TGTGCCAGTAGTATCGACGGGTATGGCTACACCTTC. As protein: CASSIDGYGYTF.

The gene calls are TRBV5-1 and TRBJ2-7; 10 bases are a match to TRBD1. Germline lookup yields CDR1 SGHRS and CDR2 YFSETQ. Trimming cost V 4 bases and J 6 bases; bases outside gene matches: 7. The CDR3 has 14 residues. CDR3 coding DNA: TGCGCCAGCAGCGTTGGGGACAGGGGCCCCGAGCAGTACTTC. It yields the protein CASSVGDRGPEQYF.

This clone was recorded only once. The V and J genes are TRBV20-1 and TRBJ1-2; 7 bases match TRBD1. J gave up 5 bases and V 6 bases, and 3 bases lay outside the gene matches. CDR1 DFQATT and CDR2 SNEGSKA come from the germline V gene (reference sequence). This CDR3 has 11 residues. The CDR3 protein is CSALGQYGYTF. As DNA, the CDR3 is TGCAGTGCCCTGGGACAGTATGGCTACACCTTC.

The CDR3 DNA is TGTGCCAGCAGTGAACCGACTGGCTACGAGCAGTACTTC. It encodes CASSEPTGYEQYF. The chain links TRBV2 to TRBJ2-7; D is uncertain. The V end lost 2 bases, the J end lost 3 bases, and 8 bases lay between the germline ends. Germline assignment: CDR1 SNHLY and CDR2 FYNNEI. This CDR3 has 13 amino acids.

This chain joins TRBV5-1 and TRBJ2-7; possibly TRBD2 for D (5 bases). The CDR3 is 15 amino acids. The ends were cut back, 0 bases at V and 2 bases at J, with 12 bases in the middle. CDR1 is SGHRS and CDR2 is YFSETQ in the germline V gene. The CDR3 bases are TGCGCCAGCAGCTTGGGGGGAGCCTCAACCTACGAGCAGTACTTC. It specifies CASSLGGASTYEQYF. Using reference TRBV5-1 and TRBJ2-7 for the parts outside the CDR3, the full variable domain is KAGVTQTPRYLIKTRGQQVTLSCSPISGHRSVSWYQQTPGQGLQFLFEYFSETQRNKGNFPGRFSGRQFSNSRSEMNVSTLELGDSALYLCASSLGGASTYEQYFGPGTRLTVT.

The rearrangement links TRBV5-5 to TRBJ2-1; 8 bases line up with TRBD2. The length of the CDR3 is 15 residues. Germline-derived CDR1 and CDR2 are SGHKS and YYEKEE (reference sequence). V lost 1 base and J lost 9; bases outside the gene matches: 9. CDR3 amino acids: CASSLTSGERGEQFF. CDR3 in DNA: TGTGCCAGCAGCTTGACTAGCGGCGAACGGGGTGAGCAGTTCTTC.

The chain recombines TRBV11-2 with TRBJ1-2, with 9 bases lining up with TRBD1. The trim removed 4 bases at V and 6 bases at J, leaving 3 bases unmatched. Germline CDR1 and CDR2: SGHAT and FQNNGV. CDR3 size: 13 residues. The CDR3 coding sequence is TGTGCCAGCAGCTCACGGACAGGGGATGGCTACACCTTC. This encodes CASSSRTGDGYTF.

V gene TRBV11-2 combines with J gene TRBJ2-1; a weak D match, TRBD1 (5 bases). The CDR3 totals 16 residues. Germline CDR1 is SGHAT and CDR2 is FQNNGV. V lost 2 bases to trimming and J lost 6 bases, with 17 bases between them. This CDR3 is CASSLFVGPPGNEQFF. As DNA, the CDR3 is TGTGCCAGCAGCTTATTTGTGGGGCCTCCTGGCAATGAGCAGTTCTTC.

This clone was found once. The genes are TRBV6-1 and TRBJ1-2, with 7 bases identical to TRBD1. J lost 8 bases, V lost 5 bases, and 5 bases had no gene match. CDR3 length: 12 amino acids. From germline, CDR1 is MNHNS and CDR2 SASEGT. The CDR3 is CASSNDRVGYTF. DNA of the CDR3: TGTGCCAGCAGTAATGACAGGGTGGGCTACACCTTC.